These 5 T cell receptor beta chains came from one sample sequenced in a study of blood T cells in healthy people across ages. A second PCR of about 7 to 12 cycles used a sample-barcoded 5' primer and a J-beta primer mix. MiXCR, applied by TCRdb to the 5' RACE reads, yields one record per CDR3 protein. The table lists almost 550,000 distinct CDR3 sequences, around 24% of them singletons, with roughly 9.4% in the top ten. This sample was shared with a second study, whose subject was T cells of mothers and their children.

What was sequenced was blood. All receptors derive from a boy between 10 and 17 years old in good health.

As regards this clonotype: This likely comes from a read error, as the CDR3 has no conserved phenylalanine or tryptophan at its end. V and J are TRBV10-3 and TRBJ1-5; D uncertain. CDR1 is ENHRY and CDR2 is SYGVKD in the germline V gene. This CDR3 is 12 amino acids long. Trimming pared 8 bases from V and 1 base from J, leaving 6 bases between. The DNA for the CDR3 is TGTGCCATCGTATACAGCAATCAGCCCCAGCATCTT. Its protein is CAIVYSNQPQHL.

V usage is TRBV13 and J usage is TRBJ1-1; D unresolved. CDR1 is PRHDT, CDR2 FYEKMQ, per germline (reference sequence). The CDR3 sequence is 13 residues long. V was clipped by 6 bases and J by 1 base, with 9 bases between them. This chain's CDR3 is CASRFEQNTEAFF. DNA for the CDR3: TGTGCCAGCAGGTTCGAGCAGAACACTGAAGCTTTCTTT. Using reference TRBV13 and TRBJ1-1 for the parts outside the CDR3, the full variable domain is AAGVIQSPRHLIKEKRETATLKCYPIPRHDTVYWYQQGPGQDPQFLISFYEKMQSDKGSIPDRFSAQQFSDYHSELNMSSLELGDSALYFCASRFEQNTEAFFGQGTRLTVV.

Many counts were recorded for this clonotype. The V gene is TRBV5-5, the J gene TRBJ2-2; possibly TRBD2 for D (6 bases). The CDR3 consists of 16 residues. Germline assignment: CDR1 SGHKS and CDR2 YYEKEE (reference sequence). Between the trimmed V and J ends, which lost 1 base and 0 bases, there was a span of 10 bases. CDR3 DNA sequence: TGTGCCAGCAGCTTGCTCGCGGGGTCGAACACCGGGGAGCTGTTTTTT. Protein sequence: CASSLLAGSNTGELFF.

In this sample, this clonotype is medium-sized. This chain links TRBV7-9 with TRBJ2-1; a possible D gene is TRBD1 (6 bases). Trimming left V 6 bases short and J 7 bases short, with 10 bases between. The length of the CDR3 is 12 residues. CDR1 and CDR2 (germline): SEHNR, FQNEAQ (reference sequence). The CDR3 DNA sequence: TGTGCCAGCAGGGACCAGGGGAATGAGCAGTTCTTC. Encoded protein: CASRDQGNEQFF. The whole variable domain, remainder taken from reference TRBV7-9 and TRBJ2-1, is DTGVSQNPRHKITKRGQNVTFRCDPISEHNRLYWYRQTLGQGPEFLTYFQNEAQLEKSRLLSDRFSAERPKGSFSTLEIQRTEQGDSAMYLCASRDQGNEQFFGPGTRLTVL.

This clonotype was detected only a few times. J is TRBJ2-7 and V is TRBV6-1, with TRBD1 identical over 9 bases. Germline CDR1 is MNHNS and CDR2 is SASEGT. V gave up 5 bases and J gave up 3 bases; unmatched junction bases: 11. This CDR3 contains 16 residues. CDR3 amino acids: CASSKTWDREGYEQYF. Written as DNA, the CDR3 is TGTGCCAGCAGTAAAACCTGGGACAGGGAAGGCTACGAGCAGTACTTC.